One sample yielded the 7 T cell receptor beta chains listed below, sequenced in a study of T cell clonality in common variable immunodeficiency. This table comes from immunoSEQ multiplex PCR, and its TCRdb copy is limited to in-frame clones, with some not included. The data show about 33,000 clones, with none appearing a single time. General study findings and limits: In common variable immunodeficiency, TCR beta chains reportedly carried fewer deletions and N-nucleotide insertions.

For these receptors, no antigen is known. The material sequenced was peripheral blood mononuclear cells. These receptor sequences come from a human donor with common variable immunodeficiency.

The table lists this clone with many counts. Read coverage stops 3 residues before the CDR3 terminus; the germline J gene supplies the remainder. The V call is TRBV10-3, the J call TRBJ1-5, with D tentatively TRBD1 (5 bases). Germline lookup yields CDR1 ENHRY and CDR2 SYGVKD. This CDR3 has 15 residues. V shed 4 bases and J shed 5 bases, with 15 bases lying between them. CDR3: CAISAQAQDDQPQHF. CDR3 DNA, as far as it was read: TGTGCCATCAGTGCTCAGGCACAGGATGATCAGCCC.

The sample holds a few counts of this clone. The sequenced fragment ends 3 residues before the CDR3 boundary, so the rest is inferred from the germline J gene. The chain joins TRBV19 to TRBJ2-1, with 9 bases identical to TRBD1. This CDR3 contains 18 residues. Germline CDR1 LNHDA, CDR2 SQIVND (reference sequence). V trimming: 8 bases; J trimming: 1 base; junction bases outside the gene matches: 15. The CDR3 bases that were read are TGTGCCAGTTCTAGGGGTACCTGGGACAGGGTTTCCTACAATGAG. It encodes CASSRGTWDRVSYNE. The entire CDR3 protein reads CASSRGTWDRVSYNEQFF.

Concerning this clone: The read halts 3 residues ahead of the CDR3 end, with the missing end drawn from the germline J gene. The V call is TRBV11-2, the J call TRBJ1-2; perhaps TRBD1 as D (5 bases). The CDR3 has 13 amino acids. Trimming left V 4 bases short and J 5 bases short, with 11 bases between. CDR1 is SGHAT and CDR2 is FQNNGV in the germline V gene. The sequenced CDR3 bases are TGTGCCAGCAGCTCTCTGACAGATTATGGC. Its protein product is CASSSLTDYG. The full CDR3 protein is CASSSLTDYGYTF. The variable domain in full, completed from reference TRBV11-2 and TRBJ1-2, reads EAGVAQSPRYKIIEKRQSVAFWCNPISGHATLYWYQQILGQGPKLLIQFQNNGVVDDSQLPKDRFSAERLKGVDSTLKIQPAKLEDSAVYLCASSSLTDYGYTFGSGTRLTVV.

Ten or more counts support this clone. The read is 3 residues too short to cover the CDR3 end, so that end is filled in from the germline J gene. The chain employs TRBV20-1 and TRBJ2-7, with a weak D call TRBD1 (7 bases). The CDR3 extends over 14 amino acids. The V end was cut by 4 bases, the J end by 4 bases, with 17 bases between. Germline CDR1 and CDR2: DFQATT and SNEGSKA (reference sequence). CDR3 DNA (partial): TGCAGTGCTATCCGGGGAGGCAGGGGGTACGAG. Its protein product is CSAIRGGRGYE. The whole CDR3 sequence is CSAIRGGRGYEQYF.

The part of the CDR3 DNA that was read is TGTGCCAGCATGTCGGACTTGGCGGACACAGATACG. Its translation: CASMSDLADTDT. The CDR3, in full, reads CASMSDLADTDTQYF. This chain connects TRBV2 to TRBJ2-3; D perhaps matches TRBD2 (5 bases). From the germline J gene comes the end of the CDR3, since the read stops 3 residues before it. The CDR3 has 15 amino acids. V was cut by 7 bases and J by 2 bases, with 16 bases left in between. Germline CDR1 SNHLY, CDR2 FYNNEI.

This clone was seen more than once but under ten times. CDR3 bases read: TGTGCCAGCAGTGAAGATCGGGGGGGCGGGGAGACC. Its protein product is CASSEDRGGGET. The CDR3, in full, reads CASSEDRGGGETQYF. The gene calls are TRBV2 and TRBJ2-5; the match to TRBD2 covers 8 bases. The sequence runs out 3 residues before the end of the CDR3; the remainder is reconstructed from the germline J gene. CDR1 is SNHLY and CDR2 is FYNNEI in the germline V gene. This CDR3 contains 15 residues. The V gene end was trimmed by 1 base and the J gene end by 5 bases; junction bases not matched to a gene: 6. The variable domain in full, with the rest retrieved from reference TRBV2 and TRBJ2-5, is EPEVTQTPSHQVTQMGQEVILRCVPISNHLYFYWYRQILGQKVEFLVSFYNNEISEKSEIFDDQFSVERPDGSNFTLKIRSTKLEDSAMYFCASSEDRGGGETQYFGPGTRLLVL.

Regarding this clone: The same CDR3 is also encoded by other DNA sequences in this sample. This chain's CDR3 is CASSEGNYEQYF. The covered CDR3 bases are TGTGCCAGCAGCGAGGGGAACTACGAG. The V and J genes are TRBV7-2 and TRBJ2-7; D assignment may be TRBD1 or TRBD2 (5 bases each). From the germline J gene comes the end of the CDR3, since the read stops 3 residues before it. The CDR3 has 12 amino acids. The V end lost 5 bases, the J end lost 3 bases, and 8 bases lay between the germline ends. From germline, CDR1 is SGHTA and CDR2 FQGNSA.